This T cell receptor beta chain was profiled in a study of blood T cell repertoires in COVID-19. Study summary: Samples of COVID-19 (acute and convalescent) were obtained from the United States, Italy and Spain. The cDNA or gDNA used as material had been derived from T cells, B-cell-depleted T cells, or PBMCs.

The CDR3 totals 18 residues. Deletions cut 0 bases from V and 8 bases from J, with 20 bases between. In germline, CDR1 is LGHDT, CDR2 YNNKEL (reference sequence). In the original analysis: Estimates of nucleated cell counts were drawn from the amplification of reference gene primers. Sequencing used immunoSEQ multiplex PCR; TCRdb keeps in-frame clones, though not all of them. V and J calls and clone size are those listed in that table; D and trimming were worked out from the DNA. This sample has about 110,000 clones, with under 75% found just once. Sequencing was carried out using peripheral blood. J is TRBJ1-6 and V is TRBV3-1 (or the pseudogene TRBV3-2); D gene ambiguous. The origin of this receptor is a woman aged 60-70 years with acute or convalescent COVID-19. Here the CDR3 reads CASSQDAPWAGIYSPLHF. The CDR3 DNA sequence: TGTGCCAGCAGCCAAGATGCCCCCTGGGCAGGCATCTATTCACCCCTCCACTTT.